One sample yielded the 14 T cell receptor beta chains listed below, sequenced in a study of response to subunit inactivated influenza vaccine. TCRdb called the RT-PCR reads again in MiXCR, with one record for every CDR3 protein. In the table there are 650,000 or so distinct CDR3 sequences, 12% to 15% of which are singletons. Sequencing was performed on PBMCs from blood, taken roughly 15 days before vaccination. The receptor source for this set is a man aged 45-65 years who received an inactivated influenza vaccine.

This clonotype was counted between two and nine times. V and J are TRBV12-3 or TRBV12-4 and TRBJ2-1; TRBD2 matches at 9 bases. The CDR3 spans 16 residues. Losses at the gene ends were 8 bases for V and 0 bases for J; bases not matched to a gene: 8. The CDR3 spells CASAPAGGSSYNEQFF. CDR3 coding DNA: TGTGCCAGCGCCCCGGCGGGGGGGAGCTCCTACAATGAGCAGTTCTTC.

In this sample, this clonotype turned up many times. Written as DNA, the CDR3 is TGCAGTGCTAGAGCGGGCCACAATGAGCAGTTCTTC. Its translation is CSARAGHNEQFF. The rearrangement joins TRBV20-1 to TRBJ2-1; D is unclear. V was pared by 1 base and J by 5 bases, with 6 bases between. Germline V gene data show CDR1 as DFQATT and CDR2 as SNEGSKA (reference sequence). The CDR3 spans 12 residues.

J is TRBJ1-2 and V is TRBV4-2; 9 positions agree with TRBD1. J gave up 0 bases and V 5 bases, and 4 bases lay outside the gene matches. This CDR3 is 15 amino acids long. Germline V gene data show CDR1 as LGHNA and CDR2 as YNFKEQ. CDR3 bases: TGTGCCAGCAGCTCCGGGACAGGGACTAACTATGGCTACACCTTC. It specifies CASSSGTGTNYGYTF.

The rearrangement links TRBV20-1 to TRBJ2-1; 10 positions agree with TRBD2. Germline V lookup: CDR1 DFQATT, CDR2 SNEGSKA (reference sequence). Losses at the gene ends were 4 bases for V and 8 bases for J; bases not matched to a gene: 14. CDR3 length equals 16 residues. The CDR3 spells CSANGLAALPVHEQFF. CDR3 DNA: TGCAGTGCTAACGGACTAGCGGCCCTTCCCGTCCATGAGCAGTTCTTC.

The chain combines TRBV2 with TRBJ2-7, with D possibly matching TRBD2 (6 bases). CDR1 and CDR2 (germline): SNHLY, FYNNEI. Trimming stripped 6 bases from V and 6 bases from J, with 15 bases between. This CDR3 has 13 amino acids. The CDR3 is CASSDIADTEQYF. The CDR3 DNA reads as TGTGCCAGCAGCGACATAGCGGACACCGAGCAGTACTTC.

CDR3 DNA sequence: TGTGCCAGCAGCAGGATCTACGAGCAGTACTTC. Its protein is CASSRIYEQYF. The rearrangement links TRBV28 to TRBJ2-7; D unclear. The germline V and J ends were trimmed by 6 bases and 3 bases, with 6 bases remaining between them. In germline, CDR1 is MDHEN, CDR2 SYDVKM. The CDR3 consists of 11 residues.

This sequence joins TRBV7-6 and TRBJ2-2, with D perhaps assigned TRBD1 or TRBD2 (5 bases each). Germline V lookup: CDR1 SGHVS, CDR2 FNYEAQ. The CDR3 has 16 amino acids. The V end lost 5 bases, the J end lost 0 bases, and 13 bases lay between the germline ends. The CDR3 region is CASSHPGRTNTGELFF. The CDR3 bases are TGTGCCAGCAGCCATCCGGGACGGACGAACACCGGGGAGCTGTTTTTT.

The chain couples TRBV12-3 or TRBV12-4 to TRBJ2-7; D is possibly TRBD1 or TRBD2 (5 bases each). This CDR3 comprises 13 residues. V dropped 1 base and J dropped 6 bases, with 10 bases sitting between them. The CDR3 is CASSLEGRGEQYF. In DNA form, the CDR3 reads TGTGCCAGCAGTTTAGAGGGGAGAGGCGAGCAGTACTTC.

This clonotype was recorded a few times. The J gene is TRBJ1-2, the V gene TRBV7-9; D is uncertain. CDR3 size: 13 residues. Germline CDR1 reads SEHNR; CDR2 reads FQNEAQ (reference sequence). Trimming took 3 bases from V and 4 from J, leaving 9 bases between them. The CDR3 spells CASSFADSYGYTF. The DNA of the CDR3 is TGTGCCAGCAGCTTTGCAGACTCCTATGGCTACACCTTC.

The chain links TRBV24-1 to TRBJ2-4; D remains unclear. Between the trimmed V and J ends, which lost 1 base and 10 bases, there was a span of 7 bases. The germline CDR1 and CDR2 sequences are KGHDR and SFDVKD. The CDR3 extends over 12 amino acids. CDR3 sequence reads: CATSDFRAIQYF. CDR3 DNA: TGTGCCACCAGTGATTTCCGAGCAATTCAGTACTTC.

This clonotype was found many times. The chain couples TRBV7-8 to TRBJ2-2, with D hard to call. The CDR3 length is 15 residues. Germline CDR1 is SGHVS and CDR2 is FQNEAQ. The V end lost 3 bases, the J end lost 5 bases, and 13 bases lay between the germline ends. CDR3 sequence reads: CASSFQGRRTGELFF. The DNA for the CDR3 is TGTGCCAGCAGCTTTCAAGGAAGGAGAACCGGGGAGCTGTTTTTT.

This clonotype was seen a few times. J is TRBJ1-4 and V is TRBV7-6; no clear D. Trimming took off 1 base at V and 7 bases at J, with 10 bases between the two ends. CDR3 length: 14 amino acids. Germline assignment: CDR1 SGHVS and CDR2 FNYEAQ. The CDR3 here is CASSLDPEGEKLFF. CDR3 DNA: TGTGCCAGCAGCTTAGACCCAGAGGGTGAAAAACTGTTTTTT.

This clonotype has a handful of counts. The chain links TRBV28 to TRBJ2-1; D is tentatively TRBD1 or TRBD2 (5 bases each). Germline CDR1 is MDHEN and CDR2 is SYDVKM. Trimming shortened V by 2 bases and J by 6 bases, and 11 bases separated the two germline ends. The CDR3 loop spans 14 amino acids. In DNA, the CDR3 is TGTGCCAGCAGTTTAAGGGGAGTTCTCAATGAGCAGTTCTTC. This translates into CASSLRGVLNEQFF.

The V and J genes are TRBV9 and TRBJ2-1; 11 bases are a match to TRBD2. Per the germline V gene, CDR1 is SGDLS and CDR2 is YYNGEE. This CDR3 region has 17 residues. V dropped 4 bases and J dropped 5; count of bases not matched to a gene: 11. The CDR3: CASSPSGGYLLDNEQFF. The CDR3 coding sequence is TGTGCCAGCAGCCCTAGCGGGGGGTATCTTCTAGACAATGAGCAGTTCTTC.